Listed below are T cell receptor beta chains from one sample, sequenced in a study of blood T cell repertoires in COVID-19. Clones were read by immunoSEQ multiplex PCR, and TCRdb kept only the in-frame ones, dropping some. The sample gives about 88,000 clones, less than 95% of which show up once; approximately 7% is in the top ten. The sequencing input was peripheral blood. These TCRs come from a man in his late teens or twenties with COVID-19, enrolled during active disease. Both conserved end residues are part of each CDR3. The order of the fields is clone size, J gene, V gene, D gene, CDR3 length, CDR3 DNA, CDR3 protein. D genes are given only for firm matches. Some rows mark clone size as missing; the rest say once, few, many or name a class of expanded clone.

-	TRBJ2-1	TRBV27	-	16	TGTGCCAGCAGTCCACAAATTGGGGCAGGTTACAATGAGCAGTTCTTC	CASSPQIGAGYNEQFF
-	TRBJ2-5	TRBV6-6	TRBD2	15	TGTGCCAGCAGCCCGACTAGCGGGGGTGGGGAGACCCAGTACTTC	CASSPTSGGGETQYF
once	TRBJ1-2	TRBV11-1	-	14	TGTGCCAGCAGCCCTCGGGAGAAAAACTATGGCTACACCTTC	CASSPREKNYGYTF
-	TRBJ2-1	TRBV28	TRBD2	13	TGTGCCAGCAGTTTAGGGGGCAGCGGGAGGATGTTCTTC	CASSLGGSGRMFF
once	TRBJ2-3	TRBV19	-	16	TGTGCCAGTAGCCCCTTGCGCGGGAAAGGCACAGATACGCAGTATTTT	CASSPLRGKGTDTQYF
once	TRBJ2-2	TRBV28	TRBD2	14	TGTGCCACCAGGACTAGCGGTTACACCGGGGAGCTGTTTTTT	CATRTSGYTGELFF
-	TRBJ1-4	TRBV28	-	11	TGTGCCAGCAGTACGGGAGAAAAACTGCTTTTT	CASSTGEKLLF
-	TRBJ1-1	TRBV28	-	13	TGTGCCAGCAGTTTACCCCCTCGCGGGGAAGCTTTCTTT	CASSLPPRGEAFF
-	TRBJ2-5	TRBV7-9	-	13	TGTGCCAGCAGCTTACCGGGGGGCGGTCCCCAGTACTTC	CASSLPGGGPQYF
once	TRBJ2-2	TRBV19	-	14	TGTGCCAGTAGTATATCCCGGAACACCGGGGAGCTGTTTTTT	CASSISRNTGELFF
-	TRBJ1-3	TRBV28	-	13	TGTGCCAGCACGGGGGTGTTCGGAAACACCATATATTTT	CASTGVFGNTIYF
-	TRBJ2-1	TRBV10-3	TRBD2	16	TGTGCCATCAGTGAGCCGCGAGCGGGAAGCCAGAATGAGCAGTTCTTC	CAISEPRAGSQNEQFF
-	TRBJ2-7	TRBV28	-	14	TGTGCCAGCAGCGAGCGGTTCCTCGGGTACGAGCAGTACTTC	CASSERFLGYEQYF
-	TRBJ1-2	TRBV11-1	-	12	TGTGCCAGCAGCTTAGGGGGAGCTGGCTACACCTTC	CASSLGGAGYTF
-	TRBJ2-1	TRBV7-2	-	14	TGTGCCAGCAGCTTAGACATCATGGCCAATGAGCAGTTCTTC	CASSLDIMANEQFF
few	TRBJ2-7	TRBV3-1/TRBV3-2	-	15	TGTGCCAGCAGCCAAGATCTCGGACACTCCTACGAGCAGTACTTC	CASSQDLGHSYEQYF
-	TRBJ2-3	TRBV30	-	12	TGTGCCTGGAGGGGGACATCAGATACGCAGTATTTT	CAWRGTSDTQYF
-	TRBJ2-2	TRBV11-3	-	16	TGTGCCAGCAGCTCGGGGGTGTCCGCGAACACCGGGGAGCTGTTTTTT	CASSSGVSANTGELFF
few	TRBJ2-1	TRBV30	TRBD2	13	TGTGCCTGGACTAGCGGCGAAAGCGATGAGCAGTTCTTC	CAWTSGESDEQFF
-	TRBJ2-1	TRBV5-1	TRBD1	18	TGCGCCAGCAGCAAGGTCGACAGGGGCCCCGGGAGAGTTAATGAGCAGTTCTTC	CASSKVDRGPGRVNEQFF
-	TRBJ2-3	TRBV6-5	TRBD1	14	TGTGCCAGCAGTTACTCGAACAGGGGAGATACGCAGTATTTT	CASSYSNRGDTQYF
once	TRBJ2-1	TRBV19	-	15	TGTGCCAGTAGTCGGGTCGCCGAGGCTAACAATGAGCAGTTCTTC	CASSRVAEANNEQFF
-	TRBJ2-7	TRBV7-2	-	14	TGTGCCAGCAGCGTCGGGACAAAAACCTACGAGCAGTACTTC	CASSVGTKTYEQYF
-	TRBJ2-7	TRBV5-5	TRBD1	15	TGTGCCAGCAGCCTAAGGGACAGTGGGGCGTACGAGCAGTACTTC	CASSLRDSGAYEQYF
-	TRBJ2-5	TRBV9	-	14	TGTGCCAGCAGCGCCAGGTGGGGGGTAGAGACCCAGTACTTC	CASSARWGVETQYF
-	TRBJ1-2	TRBV13	-	15	TGTGCCAGCAGCTTAGGCAGGAGGGGAGGATATGGCTACACCTTC	CASSLGRRGGYGYTF
once	TRBJ1-2	TRBV6-6	TRBD1	16	TGTGCCAGCAGTTCCCGGGACAGGGAAGGCCCCTATGGCTACACCTTC	CASSSRDREGPYGYTF
-	TRBJ2-7	TRBV5-1	TRBD2	18	TGCGCCAGCAGCTACGGACTAGCGGGAGAACGACCTTCCTACGAGCAGTACTTC	CASSYGLAGERPSYEQYF
once	TRBJ2-3	TRBV7-2	TRBD2	16	TGTGCCAGCAGCTTAGAACTAGCGGGAGGTCAGGATACGCAGTATTTT	CASSLELAGGQDTQYF
-	TRBJ2-6	TRBV4-3	TRBD1	18	TGCGCCAGCAGCCAAGTGGGACAGGGAGGTGCTGGGGCCAACGTCCTGACTTTC	CASSQVGQGGAGANVLTF
once	TRBJ2-3	TRBV21-1	-	16	TGTGCCAGCACCTTATTACAGGGGGGAGGTTTGTATACGCAGTATTTT	CASTLLQGGGLYTQYF
-	TRBJ2-2	TRBV28	-	16	TGTGCCAGCAGTTTGGTCAGGGAACCGAACACCGGGGAGCTGTTTTTT	CASSLVREPNTGELFF
-	TRBJ1-6	TRBV25-1	-	12	TGTGCCAGCAGGGACGGGGATTCACCCCTCCACTTT	CASRDGDSPLHF
-	TRBJ2-1	TRBV11-2	-	14	TGTGCCAGCAGCTTAGACATGGCCCCAAATGAGCAGTTCTTC	CASSLDMAPNEQFF
-	TRBJ2-7	TRBV7-9	TRBD1	15	TGTGCCAGCAGCCTACGGACAGGCCACTCCTACGAGCAGTACTTC	CASSLRTGHSYEQYF
-	TRBJ2-3	TRBV7-3	-	14	TGTGCCAGCAGCTCCCCGCAGGGCTCAGATACGCAGTATTTT	CASSSPQGSDTQYF
-	TRBJ2-1	TRBV7-2	-	16	TGTGCCAGCAACCCCCGAGCATCACCTACCTACAATGAGCAGTTCTTC	CASNPRASPTYNEQFF
-	TRBJ2-2	TRBV7-8	TRBD2	14	TGTGCCAGCAGCTTCGGGCGGGAGGCTGGGGAGCTGTTTTTT	CASSFGREAGELFF
-	TRBJ1-4	TRBV6-5	-	15	TGTGCCAGCAGTTATCGCTGGGGGCGTGATGAAAAACTGCTTTTT	CASSYRWGRDEKLLF
-	TRBJ2-2	TRBV7-6	-	15	TGTGCCAGCAGCTTAGTTCTAGCTGGGACCGGGGAGCTGTTTTTT	CASSLVLAGTGELFF
-	TRBJ2-7	TRBV29-1	TRBD1	19	TGCAGCGTTTTCAAACCGGGACAGATGGGTGACTCTTCAACCTACGAGCAGTACTTC	CSVFKPGQMGDSSTYEQYF
-	TRBJ1-1	TRBV9	-	16	TGTGCCAGCAGCGTAGGCCCCAGGGGCGCGAACACTGAAGCTTTCTTT	CASSVGPRGANTEAFF
-	TRBJ2-1	TRBV30	-	11	TGTGCCTGGACTTCTAACAATGAGCAGTTCTTC	CAWTSNNEQFF
-	TRBJ2-3	TRBV29-1	TRBD1	14	TGCAGCGTGCCAGGGGGAGAGTCCACAGATACGCAGTATTTT	CSVPGGESTDTQYF
-	TRBJ2-7	TRBV7-8	TRBD2	15	TGTGCCAGCAGCGTGACTAGCGGGAGAGTCTACGAGCAGTACTTC	CASSVTSGRVYEQYF